The clone carrying this T cell receptor (beta chain) was recorded once. Its antigen remains unidentified. The data were obtained in a study of vaccination and CD4 T cells after COVID-19. In the study overall: Post-vaccine sample collection happened at a median of about ten weeks after dose two, ranging 14 to 241.

Treatment given: roughly nine-day PBMC culture with coronavirus spike peptide pools or control peptides (ViraFEST assay). Sequencing of the DNA from cultured CD4+ T cells was carried out with the Oncomine TCR Beta short-read assay. MiXCR, applied by TCRdb to the PCR reads, yields one record per CDR3 protein. The sample consists of approximately 21,000 distinct CDR3 sequences, roughly three fifths of them appearing once. Deletions cut 3 bases from V and 6 bases from J, with 15 bases between. Germline assignment: CDR1 SGHTA and CDR2 FQGNSA. The CDR3 spans 14 residues. The V gene is TRBV7-2, the J gene TRBJ2-7, with D perhaps TRBD2 (6 bases). Sample: CD4+ T cells from blood, cultured in vitro, taken after SARS-CoV-2 vaccination. This receptor was taken from a human donor who had recovered from COVID-19. The CDR3 DNA sequence: TGTGCCAGCAGCTTGGGACTGGCACCATCCGAGCAGTACTTC. Protein: CASSLGLAPSEQYF.